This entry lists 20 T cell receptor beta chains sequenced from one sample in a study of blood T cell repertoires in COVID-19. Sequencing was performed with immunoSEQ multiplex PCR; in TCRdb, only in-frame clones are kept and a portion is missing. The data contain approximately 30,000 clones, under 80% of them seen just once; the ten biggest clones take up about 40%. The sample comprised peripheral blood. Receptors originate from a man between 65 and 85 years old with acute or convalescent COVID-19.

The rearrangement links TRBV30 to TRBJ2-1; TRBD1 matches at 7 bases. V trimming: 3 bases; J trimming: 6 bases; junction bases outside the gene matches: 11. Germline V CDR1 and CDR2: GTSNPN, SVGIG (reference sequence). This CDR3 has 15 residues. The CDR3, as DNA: TGTGCCTGGAGGCTTACCGGGACAGTAGCCAATGAGCAGTTCTTC. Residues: CAWRLTGTVANEQFF.

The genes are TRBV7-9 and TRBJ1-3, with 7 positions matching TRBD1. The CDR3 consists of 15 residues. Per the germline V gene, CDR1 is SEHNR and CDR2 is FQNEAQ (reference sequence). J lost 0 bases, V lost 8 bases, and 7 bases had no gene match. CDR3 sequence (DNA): TGTGCCAGCTCACGACAGGGACCCTCTGGAAACACCATATATTTT. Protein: CASSRQGPSGNTIYF.

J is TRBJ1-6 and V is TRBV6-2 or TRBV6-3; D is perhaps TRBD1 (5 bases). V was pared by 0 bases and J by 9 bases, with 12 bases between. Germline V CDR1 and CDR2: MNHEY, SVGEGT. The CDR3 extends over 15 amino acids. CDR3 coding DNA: TGTGCCAGCAGTTACTCGTGGGGCACGGGTTCACCCCTCCACTTT. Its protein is CASSYSWGTGSPLHF.

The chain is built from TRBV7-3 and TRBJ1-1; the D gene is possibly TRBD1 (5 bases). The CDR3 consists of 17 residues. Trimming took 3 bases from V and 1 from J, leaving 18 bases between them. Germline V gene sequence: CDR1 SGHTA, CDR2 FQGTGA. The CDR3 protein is CASSFAGLGQKNTEAFF. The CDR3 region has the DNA TGTGCCAGCAGCTTCGCCGGCCTCGGACAAAAGAACACTGAAGCTTTCTTT.

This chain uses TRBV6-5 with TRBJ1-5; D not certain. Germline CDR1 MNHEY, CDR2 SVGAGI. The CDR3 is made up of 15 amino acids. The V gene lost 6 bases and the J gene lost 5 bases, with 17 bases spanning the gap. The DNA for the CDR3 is TGTGCCAGCAGAATGACCGCTCGTGAGGATCAGCCCCAGCATTTT. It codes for CASRMTAREDQPQHF.

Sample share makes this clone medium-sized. CDR3 nucleotides: TGTGCCAGCAGCGCGGCGACCACCGGGGAGCTGTTTTTT. Translating gives CASSAATTGELFF. The chain recombines TRBV7-9 with TRBJ2-2; D remains unclear. The germline CDR1 and CDR2 sequences are SEHNR and FQNEAQ (reference sequence). This CDR3 is 13 amino acids long. V was trimmed by 5 bases and J by 4 bases, leaving 8 bases between them.

The DNA of the CDR3 is TGTGCCGGATCAACAGGGGCCACAGATACGCAGTATTTT. Its translation: CAGSTGATDTQYF. The V call is TRBV10-3, the J call TRBJ2-3; 7 bases agree with TRBD1. CDR1 is ENHRY and CDR2 is SYGVKD in the germline V gene. This CDR3 has 13 residues. The junction had 7 bases not matched to a gene; V was cut back by 11 bases and J by 2 bases.

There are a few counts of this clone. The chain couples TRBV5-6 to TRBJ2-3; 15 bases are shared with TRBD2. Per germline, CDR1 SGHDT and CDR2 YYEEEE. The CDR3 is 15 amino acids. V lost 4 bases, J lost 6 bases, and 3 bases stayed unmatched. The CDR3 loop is CASSRTSGRGDTQYF. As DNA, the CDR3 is TGTGCCAGCAGCCGGACTAGCGGGAGGGGGGATACGCAGTATTTT.

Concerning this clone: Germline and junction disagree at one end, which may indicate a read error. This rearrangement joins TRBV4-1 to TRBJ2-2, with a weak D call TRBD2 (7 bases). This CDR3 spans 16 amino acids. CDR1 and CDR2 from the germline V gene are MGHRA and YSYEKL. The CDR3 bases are TGCGCCAGCACCCAAAGGGGGGGCGTCGGGGACGGGGAGCTGTTTTTT. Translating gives CASTQRGGVGDGELFF.

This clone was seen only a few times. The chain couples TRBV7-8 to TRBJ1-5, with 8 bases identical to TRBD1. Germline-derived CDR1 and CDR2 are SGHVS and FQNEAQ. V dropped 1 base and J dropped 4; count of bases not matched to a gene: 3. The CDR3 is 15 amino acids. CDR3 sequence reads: CASSLDGQGNQPQHF. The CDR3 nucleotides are TGTGCCAGCAGCTTAGATGGACAGGGTAATCAGCCCCAGCATTTT.

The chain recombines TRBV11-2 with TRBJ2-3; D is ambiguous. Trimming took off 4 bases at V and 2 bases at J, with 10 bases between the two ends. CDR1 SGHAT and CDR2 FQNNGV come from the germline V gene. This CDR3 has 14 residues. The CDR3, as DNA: TGTGCCAGCAGCTCGTTGGGCTACACAGATACGCAGTATTTT. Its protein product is CASSSLGYTDTQYF.

The CDR3 is CASRAGGSSYEQYF. CDR3 nucleotide sequence: TGCGCCAGCAGGGCAGGGGGGAGCTCCTACGAGCAGTACTTC. The chain employs TRBV4-1 and TRBJ2-7; a possible D gene is TRBD1 (7 bases). V was pared by 6 bases and J by 0 bases, with 12 bases between. Germline lookup yields CDR1 MGHRA and CDR2 YSYEKL. There are 14 residues in the CDR3.

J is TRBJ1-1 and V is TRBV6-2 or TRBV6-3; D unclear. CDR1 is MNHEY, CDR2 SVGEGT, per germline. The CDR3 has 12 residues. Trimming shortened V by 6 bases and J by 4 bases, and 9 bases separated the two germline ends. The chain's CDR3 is CASSWESTEAFF. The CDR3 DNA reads TGTGCCAGCAGCTGGGAGAGCACTGAAGCTTTCTTT.

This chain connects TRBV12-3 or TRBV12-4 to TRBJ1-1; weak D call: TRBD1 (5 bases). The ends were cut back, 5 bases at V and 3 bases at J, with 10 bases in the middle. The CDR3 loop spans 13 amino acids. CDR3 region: CASSTTRDTEAFF. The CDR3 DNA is TGTGCCAGCAGTACTACCAGGGACACTGAAGCTTTCTTT.

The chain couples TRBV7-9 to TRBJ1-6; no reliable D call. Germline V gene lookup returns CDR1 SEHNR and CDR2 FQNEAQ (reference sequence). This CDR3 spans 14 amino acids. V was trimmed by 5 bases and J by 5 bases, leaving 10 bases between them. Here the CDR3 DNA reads TGTGCCAGCAGCCCAGATCTCCATAATTCACCCCTCCACTTT. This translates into CASSPDLHNSPLHF.

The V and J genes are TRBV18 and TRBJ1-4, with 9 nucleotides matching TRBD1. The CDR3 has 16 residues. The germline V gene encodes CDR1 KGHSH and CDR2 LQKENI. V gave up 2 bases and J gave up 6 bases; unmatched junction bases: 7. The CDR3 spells CASSPDPGTGYEKLFF. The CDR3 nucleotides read TGTGCCAGCTCACCAGACCCCGGGACAGGGTATGAAAAACTGTTTTTT.

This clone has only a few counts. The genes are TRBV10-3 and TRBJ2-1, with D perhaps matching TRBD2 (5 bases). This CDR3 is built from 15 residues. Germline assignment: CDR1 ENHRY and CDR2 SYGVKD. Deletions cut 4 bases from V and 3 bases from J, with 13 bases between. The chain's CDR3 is CAISAGPGNYNEQFF. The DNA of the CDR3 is TGTGCCATCAGTGCCGGCCCCGGGAACTACAATGAGCAGTTCTTC.

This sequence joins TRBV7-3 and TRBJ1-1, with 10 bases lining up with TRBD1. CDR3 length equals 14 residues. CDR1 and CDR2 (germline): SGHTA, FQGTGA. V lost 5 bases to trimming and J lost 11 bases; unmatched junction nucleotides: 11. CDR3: CASSDLTGGSKAFF. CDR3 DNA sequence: TGTGCCAGCAGCGATCTGACAGGGGGCAGTAAGGCTTTCTTT.

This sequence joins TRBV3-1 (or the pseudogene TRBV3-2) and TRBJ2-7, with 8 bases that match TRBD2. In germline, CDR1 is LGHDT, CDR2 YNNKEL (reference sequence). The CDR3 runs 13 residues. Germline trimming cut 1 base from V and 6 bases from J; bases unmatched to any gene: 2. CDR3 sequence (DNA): TGTGCCAGCAGCCAAGCACGGGAGGGCGAGCAGTACTTC. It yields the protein CASSQAREGEQYF.

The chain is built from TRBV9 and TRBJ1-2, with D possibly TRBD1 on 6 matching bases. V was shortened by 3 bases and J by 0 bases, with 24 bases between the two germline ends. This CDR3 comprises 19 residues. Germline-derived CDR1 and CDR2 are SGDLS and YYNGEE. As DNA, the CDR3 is TGTGCCAGCAGCGGAGCCCCCGCCCCGAAGACAGGTTCTAACTATGGCTACACCTTC. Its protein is CASSGAPAPKTGSNYGYTF.